This T cell receptor (beta chain) was captured by sequencing in a study of blood T cell repertoires in COVID-19. Germline trimming cut 1 base from V and 2 bases from J; bases unmatched to any gene: 2. The CDR3 is made up of 14 amino acids. Germline values: CDR1 SEHNR, CDR2 FQNEAQ (reference sequence). Libraries were prepared by immunoSEQ multiplex PCR; TCRdb keeps only in-frame clonotypes and omits some of them. In the table there are under 500,000 clones, 70% to 90% of which are singletons. Recruits, aged roughly 18 to 90 years, lived in 24 US areas. The rearrangement uses TRBV7-9 and TRBJ2-7; 7 nucleotides line up with TRBD1. The material sequenced was PBMCs or T cells enriched from blood (not recorded which). The receptor was isolated from a woman aged 18-35 years with acute COVID-19. The CDR3 DNA reads as TGTGCCAGCAGCTTAGGGACAGGCCCCTACGAGCAGTACTTC. Protein sequence: CASSLGTGPYEQYF.